The 9 T cell receptor beta chains reported below all come from one sample, sequenced in a study of prognosis after radiotherapy for stage I lung cancer. Genomic DNA was the source, and TCR beta CDR3 was amplified from it by two-round multiplex PCR. Primers targeting each individual TRBV and TRBJ gene were applied in first-round PCR. TCRdb re-called the multiplex PCR reads with MiXCR, one entry per CDR3 protein. Altogether approximately 18,000 distinct CDR3 sequences are present, about 17% being singletons, with the ten largest covering roughly two fifths. Sequencing used PBMCs, obtained before or after stereotactic body radiation therapy (not recorded which). Receptors originate from a donor at least 50 years old with non-small cell lung cancer.

This clonotype was seen ten or more times. The V and J genes are TRBV28 and TRBJ1-5; D not resolved. The CDR3 loop spans 18 amino acids. In germline, CDR1 is MDHEN, CDR2 SYDVKM. V shed 3 bases and J shed 0 bases, with 18 bases lying between them. The CDR3 loop reads CASSFSQDLVSSNQPQHF. In DNA form, the CDR3 reads TGTGCCAGCAGTTTCTCTCAGGACCTGGTGTCTAGCAATCAGCCCCAGCATTTT.

The chain recombines TRBV7-9 with TRBJ2-5; the match to TRBD1 covers 9 bases. Germline V gene sequence: CDR1 SEHNR, CDR2 FQNEAQ (reference sequence). V lost 4 bases and J lost 4; bases outside the gene matches: 13. The CDR3 covers 17 residues. The CDR3 sequence: CASSSQAGQGGRETQYF. DNA of the CDR3: TGTGCCAGCAGCTCCCAGGCGGGACAGGGAGGCCGAGAGACCCAGTACTTC.

As to this clonotype: Being one base from a much bigger clone, this may be a read error. As the CDR3 is not closed by the conserved phenylalanine or tryptophan, this likely results from a read error. The V gene is TRBV7-9, the J gene TRBJ2-1, with 7 bases identical to TRBD2. The V segment lost 6 bases and the J segment 8 bases; nucleotides outside the gene matches: 16. This CDR3 spans 16 amino acids. CDR1 is SEHNR, CDR2 FQNEAQ, per germline (reference sequence). In DNA, the CDR3 is TGTGCCAGCAGAAAAGGTGCGGGAGTGTTAGTCCATGAGCAGTTCCTC. As protein: CASRKGAGVLVHEQFL.

There are many counts of this clonotype. The chain is built from TRBV27 and TRBJ2-2; D is undetermined. The V gene lost 6 bases and the J gene lost 6 bases, with 5 bases spanning the gap. Germline values: CDR1 MNHEY, CDR2 SMNVEV (reference sequence). The CDR3 runs to 11 residues. The CDR3 is CASRKAGELFF. The CDR3 nucleotides are TGTGCCAGCAGGAAGGCCGGGGAGCTGTTTTTT.

This clonotype was seen repeatedly, ten times or more. V and J are TRBV10-3 and TRBJ1-2, with 10 bases identical to TRBD1. The CDR3 runs 12 residues. The germline V gene encodes CDR1 ENHRY and CDR2 SYGVKD. Trimming at V came to 10 bases and at J to 9 bases, leaving 8 bases not matched to a gene. CDR3 in amino acids: CATGDRGWSYTF. The DNA of the CDR3 is TGTGCCACAGGGGACAGGGGTTGGAGCTACACCTTC.

Ten or more counts support this clonotype. This likely reflects a read error, since a far larger clone is one base away. V and J are TRBV7-6 and TRBJ2-1, with TRBD2 matching 15 bases. After removal of 3 bases from V and 13 bases from J, the junction contained 13 bases not matched to a gene. There are 17 residues in the CDR3. CDR1 and CDR2 (germline): SGHVS, FNYEAQ. The CDR3 DNA reads TGTGCCAGCAGCTTCCTCGGGACTAGCGGGGGGTGGGAGACCCAGTTCTTC. It specifies CASSFLGTSGGWETQFF.

This clonotype was counted many times. For the CDR3, the DNA is TGTGCCAGCAGGAAGGATTTCGGGCCCCAGCATTTT. This gives the protein CASRKDFGPQHF. The genes are TRBV12-3 or TRBV12-4 and TRBJ1-5; D is uncertain. V lost 6 bases to trimming and J lost 9 bases, with 12 bases between them. The CDR3 is 12 residues long.

This sequence joins TRBV20-1 and TRBJ1-5; D uncertain. The CDR3 covers 12 residues. Trimming took 5 bases from V and 9 from J, leaving 14 bases between them. Germline assignment: CDR1 DFQATT and CDR2 SNEGSKA (reference sequence). The CDR3 here is CSAPSLMGPQHF. CDR3 coding DNA: TGCAGTGCTCCCTCTTTGATGGGGCCCCAGCATTTT.

This sequence joins TRBV28 and TRBJ2-3; perhaps TRBD1 as D (6 bases). CDR3 length: 18 residues. Between the trimmed V and J ends, which lost 3 bases and 3 bases, there was a span of 22 bases. Germline CDR1 is MDHEN and CDR2 is SYDVKM. For the CDR3, the DNA is TGTGCCAGCAGTTTCAGTACCACCCTTGGGGGCAGAACAGATACGCAGTATTTT. Amino acids: CASSFSTTLGGRTDTQYF. Drawing the rest from reference TRBV28 and TRBJ2-3, the complete variable domain is DVKVTQSSRYLVKRTGEKVFLECVQDMDHENMFWYRQDPGLGLRLIYFSYDVKMKEKGDIPEGYSVSREKKERFSLILESASTNQTSMYLCASSFSTTLGGRTDTQYFGPGTRLTVL.